The rows below give T cell receptor beta chains drawn from one sample of a study of T cell repertoires in cytomegalovirus infection. What these receptors recognize is not known. TCRdb re-called the reads through MiXCR, storing one row per CDR3 protein. The sample includes some 350,000 distinct CDR3 sequences, 25% to 35% of them seen just once. The material was cultured PBMCs, obtained from culture after CMV antigen stimulation. All receptors derive from a human donor in good health (CMV status not recorded). Some clones in this sample may be carry-over from other donors' samples. Both conserved end residues are part of each CDR3. A D gene is named only where the DNA matches it firmly. Some rows mark clone size as missing; the rest say once, few, many or name a class of expanded clone.

J gene,D gene,clone size,V gene,CDR3 DNA,CDR3 protein
TRBJ2-5,NA,NA,TRBV27,TGTGCCAGCAGCTCCGTGATCCCCGTCTTCAGATTGGGAGAGACCCAGTACTTC,CASSSVIPVFRLGETQYF
TRBJ1-4,NA,NA,TRBV20-1,TGCAGTGCTAGCCAGGGAACTGAAAAACTGTTTTTT,CSASQGTEKLFF
TRBJ1-6,TRBD1,few,TRBV6-6,TGTGCCAGCAGTTACGTCCAGGGGGGGGGATCACCCCTCCACTTT,CASSYVQGGGSPLHF
TRBJ1-4,NA,NA,TRBV7-2,TGTGCCAGCAGCTTAGATTTCGAGAGGGACCAAAAACTGTTTTTT,CASSLDFERDQKLFF
TRBJ2-7,TRBD2,NA,TRBV5-4,TGTGCCAGCAGTCTAGCGGGGGGGAAAGAGCAGTACTTC,CASSLAGGKEQYF
TRBJ2-5,TRBD2,NA,TRBV19,TGTGCCAGTAGTACCCGGACTAGCGGGAGCCCAGAGACCCAGTACTTC,CASSTRTSGSPETQYF
TRBJ1-2,NA,NA,TRBV7-3,TGTGCCAGCAGCCCCCAGGGAGAAGGTGGCTACACCTTC,CASSPQGEGGYTF
TRBJ1-1,NA,few,TRBV7-9,TGTGCCAGCAGCTTGGAGGGGAGGAGCACTGAAGCTTTCTTT,CASSLEGRSTEAFF
TRBJ1-5,NA,many,TRBV15,TGTGCCACCAGCCCTGGGGCAGGGATCCTTCAGCCCCAGCATTTT,CATSPGAGILQPQHF
TRBJ2-3,TRBD2,NA,TRBV25-1,TGTGCCAGCAGTGAAAGAAGCGGGGGGCTAGATACGCAGTATTTT,CASSERSGGLDTQYF
TRBJ2-1,NA,NA,TRBV28,TGTGCCAGCAGTTTATCCGGGAGCACCTACAATGAGCAGTTCTTC,CASSLSGSTYNEQFF
TRBJ2-2,NA,few,TRBV12-3/TRBV12-4,TGTGCCAGCAGTACATCCACCGGGGAGCTGTTTTTT,CASSTSTGELFF
TRBJ2-2,NA,NA,TRBV12-3/TRBV12-4,TGTGCCAGCAGCACTGGACGGTACAAGAACACCGGGGAGCTGTTTTTT,CASSTGRYKNTGELFF
TRBJ1-5,NA,NA,TRBV7-3,TGTGCCAGCAGCTCCAACGGGGGACCCTATAGCAATCAGCCCCAGCATTTT,CASSSNGGPYSNQPQHF
TRBJ1-2,NA,few,TRBV3-1,TGTGCCAGCAGCCAAGGTAAAAGAACCTATGGCTACACCTTC,CASSQGKRTYGYTF
TRBJ2-7,NA,few,TRBV19,TGTGCCAGTAGTATAGTCCACCCACCCTACGAGCAGTACTTC,CASSIVHPPYEQYF
TRBJ2-1,TRBD2,few,TRBV12-3/TRBV12-4,TGTGCCAGCAGTTCCGGGACTAGCAGTGGCAATGAGCAGTTCTTC,CASSSGTSSGNEQFF
TRBJ2-5,NA,NA,TRBV9,TGTGCCAGCAGCGTACACCCGATGGACAGAAAAGAGACCCAGTACTTC,CASSVHPMDRKETQYF
TRBJ2-7,TRBD2,few,TRBV7-9,TGTGCCAGCAGCTTAAGGGGTAGCGGGACCGACGAGCAGTACTTC,CASSLRGSGTDEQYF
TRBJ2-3,NA,many,TRBV7-6,TGTGCCAGCAGCTTAGAGACGGGGGAACTTAGCACAGATACGCAGTATTTT,CASSLETGELSTDTQYF
TRBJ2-1,TRBD1,few,TRBV7-9,TGTGCCAGCAGCCCCAGGGACAGGGGTGTCTATGAGCAGTTCTTC,CASSPRDRGVYEQFF
TRBJ1-1,NA,NA,TRBV6-1,TGTGCCAGCAGTGCCCGACTCACTATGAACACTGAAGCTTTCTTT,CASSARLTMNTEAFF
TRBJ2-4,NA,once,TRBV6-5,TGTGCCAGCAGTTACTCGAAAGGGGTAAACATTCAGTACTTC,CASSYSKGVNIQYF
TRBJ2-3,NA,NA,TRBV7-3,TGTGCCAGCAGCCTGACTTTGCAGGATACGCAGTATTTT,CASSLTLQDTQYF
TRBJ2-5,NA,few,TRBV25-1,TGTGCCAGCAGTCGTGGGCCGCAAGAGACCCAGTACTTC,CASSRGPQETQYF
TRBJ1-1,TRBD1,few,TRBV7-9,TGTGCCAGCAGTAATTACGCGGACAGGGCTGAAGCTTTCTTT,CASSNYADRAEAFF
TRBJ1-2,NA,many,TRBV7-8,TGTGCCAGCAGCTTAGGAGTGGGCTATGGCTACACCTTC,CASSLGVGYGYTF
TRBJ1-1,TRBD1,NA,TRBV11-2,TGTGCCAGCAGTGGACAGGGAATTGAAGCTTTCTTT,CASSGQGIEAFF
TRBJ2-7,TRBD1,few,TRBV7-8,TGTGCCAGCAGCACTCGACGGGACAGCTCCTACGAGCAGTACTTC,CASSTRRDSSYEQYF
TRBJ1-1,TRBD1,once,TRBV29-1,TGCAGCGGGAATTTTAGGGACAGGGGGCTTACTGAAGCTTTCTTT,CSGNFRDRGLTEAFF
TRBJ1-1,NA,many,TRBV7-8,TGTGCCATCTACCCCAAAGGGACCATGAACACTGAAGCTTTCTTT,CAIYPKGTMNTEAFF
TRBJ2-1,TRBD2,few,TRBV6-1,TGTGCCACCGGGACTAGCGGGAGCTCCTACAATGAGCAGTTCTTC,CATGTSGSSYNEQFF
TRBJ1-2,NA,few,TRBV3-1,TGTGCCAGCAGCCAAGAAGGGGTTGGCTACACCTTC,CASSQEGVGYTF